The 24 T cell receptor beta chains below were found in one sample sequenced in a study of molecular identifiers for immune sequencing clone quantification. MiXCR was run by TCRdb on the PCR reads, yielding one entry per CDR3 protein. This table holds roughly 10,000 distinct CDR3 sequences, 15% to 20% found once. Sequencing used naive CD8+ T cells from blood, with Jurkat cell RNA spiked in. Indicated subset: FACS-sorted CD8+CD4-CCR7+CD45RA+ naive T cells. Every receptor here comes from a human donor in good health. Some libraries in this study had Jurkat cell RNA spiked in.

The V and J genes are TRBV6-6 and TRBJ2-5; 14 nucleotides align to TRBD2. The germline V gene encodes CDR1 MNHNY and CDR2 SVGAGI (reference sequence). The CDR3 extends over 17 amino acids. The J segment lost 2 bases and the V segment lost 3 bases, leaving 5 bases of the junction unmatched. In nucleotides, the CDR3 is TGTGCCAGCAGTTATCTCAGGACTAGCGGGGGGCAAGAGACCCAGTACTTC. Amino acid sequence: CASSYLRTSGGQETQYF.

The J gene is TRBJ2-5, the V gene TRBV5-4; D is undetermined. Germline-derived CDR1 and CDR2 are SGHNT and YYREEE (reference sequence). The CDR3 spans 16 residues. Between the trimmed V and J ends, which lost 4 bases and 1 base, there was a span of 17 bases. The chain's CDR3 is CASSEAYSFTQETQYF. The CDR3 DNA follows: TGTGCCAGCAGCGAGGCCTACAGCTTCACCCAAGAGACCCAGTACTTC. The complete variable domain, with remaining parts taken from reference TRBV5-4 and TRBJ2-5, reads ETGVTQSPTHLIKTRGQQVTLRCSSQSGHNTVSWYQQALGQGPQFIFQYYREEENGRGNFPPRFSGLQFPNYSSELNVNALELDDSALYLCASSEAYSFTQETQYFGPGTRLLVL.

On this clonotype itself: This may be a read error: a much more frequent sequence differs by one nucleotide. The gene calls are TRBV3-1 and TRBJ1-1, with 8 positions matching TRBD1. Germline V gives CDR1 LGHDT, CDR2 YNNKEL (reference sequence). This CDR3 is built from 16 residues. The CDR3 loop is CASSHLRGQGNTGAFF. The CDR3 DNA is TGTGCCAGCAGCCATCTCCGCGGACAGGGAAACACTGGAGCTTTCTTT. Using reference TRBV3-1 and TRBJ1-1 for the parts outside the CDR3, the full variable domain is DTAVSQTPKYLVTQMGNDKSIKCEQNLGHDTMYWYKQDSKKFLKIMFSYNNKELIINETVPNRFSPKSPDKAHLNLHINSLELGDSAVYFCASSHLRGQGNTGAFFGQGTRLTVV.

This clonotype was detected a few times. Possible read error: a much larger clone is one base away. This sequence joins TRBV20-1 and TRBJ2-7; 8 bases line up with TRBD2. There are 13 residues in the CDR3. After removal of 3 bases from V and 7 bases from J, the junction contained 8 bases not matched to a gene. Germline CDR1 is DFQATT and CDR2 is SNEGSKA (reference sequence). CDR3 sequence: CSASAAGGWEQYF. CDR3 sequence (DNA): TGCAGTGCTAGCGCGGCGGGGGGTTGGGAGCAGTACTTC.

Turning to this clonotype: A much larger clone differs from this one at a single base, so this may be a read error. This sequence joins TRBV14 and TRBJ2-1; either TRBD1 or TRBD2 may supply D (6 bases each). The CDR3 is 15 residues long. Germline-derived CDR1 and CDR2 are SGHDN and FVKESK. The DNA of the CDR3 is TGTGCCAGCAGCCAAGCCGGGGGCAGGGGCAATAAGCAGTTCTTC. Translating gives CASSQAGGRGNKQFF.

This clonotype was seen ten or more times. The chain links TRBV7-9 to TRBJ1-2, with D tentatively TRBD1 (5 bases). The CDR3 is 13 amino acids. V lost 1 base and J 5 bases, leaving 8 bases between the germline ends. Germline V gene data show CDR1 as SEHNR and CDR2 as FQNEAQ (reference sequence). CDR3 protein: CASSLGGTYGYTF. The CDR3 coding sequence is TGTGCCAGCAGCTTAGGGGGCACTTATGGCTACACCTTC.

By share, this clonotype ranks as medium-sized. V and J are TRBV29-1 and TRBJ1-2; D gene unclear. The CDR3 totals 11 residues. The V gene's germline CDR1 is SQVTM and CDR2 ANQGSEA. V was clipped by 4 bases and J by 10 bases, with 13 bases between them. CDR3 in amino acids: CSVGLLGYYTF. The CDR3 DNA reads as TGCAGCGTTGGGCTTTTGGGGTACTACACCTTC.

The CDR3 is CASGYPPSGNQETQYF. In DNA, the CDR3 is TGTGCCAGCGGCTACCCCCCTAGCGGGAACCAAGAGACCCAGTACTTC. The rearrangement joins TRBV9 to TRBJ2-5, with 9 bases that match TRBD2. The V segment lost 7 bases and the J segment 0 bases; nucleotides outside the gene matches: 10. Per the germline V gene, CDR1 is SGDLS and CDR2 is YYNGEE. This CDR3 comprises 16 residues.

This chain uses TRBV7-6 with TRBJ2-1, with D uncertain. V was cut by 3 bases and J by 6 bases, with 15 bases left in between. CDR1 and CDR2 from the germline V gene are SGHVS and FNYEAQ. This CDR3 is 15 amino acids long. The CDR3 loop reads CASSFLREWGNEQFF. CDR3 sequence (DNA): TGTGCCAGCAGCTTCCTCAGAGAGTGGGGCAATGAGCAGTTCTTC.

This clonotype has a count of ten or more. V is TRBV25-1 and J is TRBJ2-5; D uncertain. This CDR3 has 14 amino acids. Germline V CDR1 and CDR2: MGHDK, SYGVNS. V lost 3 bases and J 4 bases, leaving 12 bases between the germline ends. The CDR3 coding sequence is TGTGCCAGCAGTGATTCGGGCCCTGCAGAGACCCAGTACTTC. This encodes CASSDSGPAETQYF.

Worth noting for this clonotype: A clone one base away is much larger, so this may be a read error. V and J are TRBV4-3 and TRBJ2-7; D possibly corresponds to TRBD1 (6 bases). The germline CDR1 and CDR2 sequences are LGHNA and YSLEER. The CDR3 is 13 amino acids. The CDR3 here is CASSQGHGYGQYF. CDR3 sequence (DNA): TGCGCCAGCAGCCAGGGACACGGGTACGGGCAGTACTTC.

By sample share, this clonotype is medium-sized. The chain uses TRBV28 and TRBJ1-1; D not resolved. Germline CDR1 reads MDHEN; CDR2 reads SYDVKM. With 7 bases removed from V and 0 bases from J, the gap between germline ends came to 18 bases. This CDR3 is built from 16 residues. The CDR3 region is CASTSLAGSMNTEAFF. The DNA of the CDR3 is TGTGCCAGCACGAGTCTGGCAGGATCCATGAACACTGAAGCTTTCTTT. The whole variable domain, remainder taken from reference TRBV28 and TRBJ1-1, is DVKVTQSSRYLVKRTGEKVFLECVQDMDHENMFWYRQDPGLGLRLIYFSYDVKMKEKGDIPEGYSVSREKKERFSLILESASTNQTSMYLCASTSLAGSMNTEAFFGQGTRLTVV.

This clonotype was counted at least ten times. The chain links TRBV7-9 to TRBJ2-2, with 8 bases fitting TRBD1. V was pared by 0 bases and J by 4 bases, with 10 bases of the junction left unmatched. CDR1 is SEHNR, CDR2 FQNEAQ, per germline (reference sequence). This CDR3 is built from 18 residues. The CDR3 sequence is CASSLASKRTGITGELFF. In nucleotides, the CDR3 is TGTGCCAGCAGCTTAGCTTCTAAGAGGACAGGGATCACCGGGGAGCTGTTTTTT. The complete variable domain, with remaining parts taken from reference TRBV7-9 and TRBJ2-2, reads DTGVSQNPRHKITKRGQNVTFRCDPISEHNRLYWYRQTLGQGPEFLTYFQNEAQLEKSRLLSDRFSAERPKGSFSTLEIQRTEQGDSAMYLCASSLASKRTGITGELFFGEGSRLTVL.

Concerning this clonotype: A much larger clone sits a single nucleotide away, making a read error possible. The V call is TRBV24-1, the J call TRBJ2-2; 7 bases match TRBD1. Germline V gene lookup returns CDR1 KGHDR and CDR2 SFDVKD. V gave up 3 bases and J gave up 2 bases; unmatched junction bases: 8. The CDR3 is 17 residues long. CDR3 sequence reads: CATSDTGTDNNTGELFF. In DNA, the CDR3 is TGTGCCACCAGTGATACAGGGACAGACAACAACACCGGGGAGCTGTTTTTT.

About this clonotype: Germline is not matched at one junction end, which may reflect a read error. V gene TRBV4-2 combines with J gene TRBJ1-1; D unresolved. Germline V gives CDR1 LGHNA, CDR2 YNFKEQ. The CDR3 is made up of 14 amino acids. CDR3 nucleotides: TGTGCCTGCAGCCAAGTCGGGCCGATCACTGAAGCTTTCTTT. Encoded protein: CACSQVGPITEAFF.

The table lists this clonotype with many counts. The chain couples TRBV12-3 or TRBV12-4 to TRBJ1-4; D might be TRBD1 (6 bases). The CDR3 sequence is 20 residues long. V was pared by 3 bases and J by 0 bases, with 23 bases between. CDR3: CASSFLLGSGTPATNEKLFF. The CDR3 DNA follows: TGTGCCAGCAGTTTTCTATTAGGATCGGGGACACCTGCAACTAATGAAAAACTGTTTTTT.

About this clonotype: A read error may explain this, as a much larger clone is one base away. The chain uses TRBV5-3 and TRBJ2-3, with 10 bases fitting TRBD2. TRBV5-3 has ORF status, its function being uncertain. The CDR3 sequence is 16 residues long. Losses at the gene ends were 9 bases for V and 2 bases for J; bases not matched to a gene: 12. CDR3 sequence reads: CANSREGLADTDTQYF. CDR3 DNA: TGTGCCAACAGCAGAGAAGGACTAGCGGACACAGATACGCAGTATTTT.

This clonotype was seen a handful of times. The gene calls are TRBV6-5 and TRBJ2-1, with D hard to call. Germline values: CDR1 MNHEY, CDR2 SVGAGI. The CDR3 extends over 12 amino acids. V lost 4 bases and J lost 7, with 8 bases in between. The chain's CDR3 is CASSSDGNEQFF. As DNA, the CDR3 is TGTGCCAGCAGTTCAGACGGTAATGAGCAGTTCTTC.

This clonotype has ten or more counts. The chain uses TRBV27 and TRBJ2-1; 8 positions agree with TRBD2. Germline assignment: CDR1 MNHEY and CDR2 SMNVEV (reference sequence). The V gene end was trimmed by 5 bases and the J gene end by 9 bases; junction bases not matched to a gene: 6. The CDR3 sequence is 13 residues long. CDR3 protein: CASSTSGRPEQFF. In DNA form, the CDR3 reads TGTGCCAGCAGTACTAGCGGCCGACCTGAGCAGTTCTTC.

This clonotype is judged medium-sized. The chain couples TRBV6-2 or TRBV6-3 to TRBJ2-7; D tentatively fits TRBD1 or TRBD2 (5 bases each). The germline gives CDR1 MNHEY, CDR2 SVGEGT. This CDR3 has 14 amino acids. V shed 10 bases and J shed 3 bases, with 19 bases lying between them. The CDR3 nucleotides read TGTGCCACGTTGGACACTACTCGGGGCTACGAGCAGTACTTC. Encoded protein: CATLDTTRGYEQYF.

About this clonotype itself: A read error may explain this, as a much larger clone is one base away. The rearrangement uses TRBV4-1 and TRBJ2-7; no firm D call. V gave up 0 bases and J gave up 8 bases, with 14 bases separating them. The germline V gene has CDR1 MGHRA and CDR2 YSYEKL. The CDR3 sequence is 14 residues long. The CDR3 DNA is TGCGCCAGCAGCCAAGACCCTACAGCTTACAAGCAGTACTTC. Translated, it gives CASSQDPTAYKQYF.

This clonotype is medium-sized in the sample. The gene calls are TRBV24-1 and TRBJ2-3, with D perhaps TRBD1 (5 bases). This CDR3 contains 16 residues. CDR1 is KGHDR, CDR2 SFDVKD, per germline. V lost 3 bases and J 6 bases, leaving 18 bases between the germline ends. CDR3 DNA sequence: TGTGCCACCAGTGATAACCGACAGTCCCTGGGGGATACGCAGTATTTT. Translation gives CATSDNRQSLGDTQYF.

In its sample, this clonotype is medium-sized. The CDR3 sequence: CASSHPYETGGREPQHF. Written as DNA, the CDR3 is TGTGCCAGCAGTCACCCATATGAGACAGGGGGCAGGGAGCCCCAGCATTTT. V and J are TRBV28 and TRBJ1-5; 10 bases are shared with TRBD1. This CDR3 contains 17 residues. V dropped 5 bases and J dropped 8; count of bases not matched to a gene: 15. The germline V gene encodes CDR1 MDHEN and CDR2 SYDVKM.

This clonotype is classed as medium-sized (0.01 to 0.1%). This chain connects TRBV7-6 to TRBJ2-2; TRBD2 aligns across 14 bases. The CDR3 has 17 amino acids. Germline V CDR1 and CDR2: SGHVS, FNYEAQ. V was pared by 5 bases and J by 5 bases, with 7 bases of the junction left unmatched. CDR3 in DNA: TGTGCCAGCAGCCCGACTAGCGGGAGGGCCTTGACCGGGGAGCTGTTTTTT. This codes for CASSPTSGRALTGELFF.